This record looks at one T cell receptor beta chain sequence and its context. The sample originates from a study of blood T cell repertoires in COVID-19. Looking at the study overall: Specimens from acute and convalescent COVID-19 originated in the United States, Italy and Spain. PBMCs, B-cell-depleted T cells, or T cells were the source of the cDNA or gDNA that made up the material.

Authors' methods: Amplification from reference gene primers served as the basis for estimated nucleated cell counts. Assay used: immunoSEQ multiplex PCR; TCRdb lists only in-frame clones, some missing. V, J and clone size were drawn from that table, and D and trimming were deduced from the DNA. Here the sample spans 95,000 to 150,000 clones, less than 85% being singletons. Trimming cost V 4 bases and J 0 bases; bases outside gene matches: 14. Per the germline V gene, CDR1 is LGHNA and CDR2 is YNFKEQ. The CDR3 consists of 21 residues. The genes are TRBV4-2 and TRBJ2-6; 11 positions agree with TRBD2. The sequenced sample consisted of peripheral blood. The source is a human donor with acute or convalescent COVID-19. The donor label of this sample is uncertain. CDR3 in amino acids: CASSPGLAGVPFFSGANVLTF. The CDR3 coding sequence is TGTGCCAGCAGCCCCGGACTAGCGGGCGTACCGTTCTTCTCTGGGGCCAACGTCCTGACTTTC.